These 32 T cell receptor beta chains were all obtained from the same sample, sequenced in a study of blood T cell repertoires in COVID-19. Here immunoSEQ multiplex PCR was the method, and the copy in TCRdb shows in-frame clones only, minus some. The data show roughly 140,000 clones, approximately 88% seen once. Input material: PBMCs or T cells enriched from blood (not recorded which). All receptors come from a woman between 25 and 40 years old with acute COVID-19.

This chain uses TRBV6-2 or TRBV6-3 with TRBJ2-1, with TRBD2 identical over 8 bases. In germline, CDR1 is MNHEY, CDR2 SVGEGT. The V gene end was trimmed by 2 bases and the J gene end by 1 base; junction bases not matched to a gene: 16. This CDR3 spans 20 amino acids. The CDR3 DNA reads TGTGCCAGCAGTTACCTCCAACGAGTCGGGACTAGAGGGTCCTACAATGAGCAGTTCTTC. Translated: CASSYLQRVGTRGSYNEQFF.

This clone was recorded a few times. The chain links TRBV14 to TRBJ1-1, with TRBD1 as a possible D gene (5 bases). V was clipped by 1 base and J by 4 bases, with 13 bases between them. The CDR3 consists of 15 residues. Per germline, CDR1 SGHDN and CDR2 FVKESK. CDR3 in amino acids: CASSQGAVGGTEAFF. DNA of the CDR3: TGTGCCAGCAGCCAAGGGGCAGTGGGGGGCACTGAAGCTTTCTTT.

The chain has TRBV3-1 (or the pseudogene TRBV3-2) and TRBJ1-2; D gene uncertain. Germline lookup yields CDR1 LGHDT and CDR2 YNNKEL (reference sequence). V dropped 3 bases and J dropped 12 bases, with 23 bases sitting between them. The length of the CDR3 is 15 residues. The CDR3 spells CASSHRPIRERQDTF. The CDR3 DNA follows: TGTGCCAGCAGCCACCGACCCATTCGGGAAAGGCAGGACACCTTC.

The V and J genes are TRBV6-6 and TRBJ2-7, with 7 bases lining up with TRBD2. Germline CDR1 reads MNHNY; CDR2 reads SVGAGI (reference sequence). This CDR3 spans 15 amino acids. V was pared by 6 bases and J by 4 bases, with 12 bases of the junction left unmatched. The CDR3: CASSRQSGTGYEQYF. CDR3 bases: TGTGCCAGCAGCCGTCAAAGCGGGACGGGGTACGAGCAGTACTTC.

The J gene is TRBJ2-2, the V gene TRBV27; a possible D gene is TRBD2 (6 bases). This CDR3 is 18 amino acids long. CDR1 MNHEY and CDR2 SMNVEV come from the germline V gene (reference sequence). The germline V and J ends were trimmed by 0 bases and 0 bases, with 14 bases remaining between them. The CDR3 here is CASSLSGRGPTNTGELFF. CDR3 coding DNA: TGTGCCAGCAGTTTATCGGGGCGGGGACCAACGAACACCGGGGAGCTGTTTTTT.

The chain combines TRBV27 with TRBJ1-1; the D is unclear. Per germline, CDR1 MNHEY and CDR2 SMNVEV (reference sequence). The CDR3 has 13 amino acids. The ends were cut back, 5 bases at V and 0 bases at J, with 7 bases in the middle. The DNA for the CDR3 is TGTGCCAGCAGTCCCGCTATGAACACTGAAGCTTTCTTT. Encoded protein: CASSPAMNTEAFF.

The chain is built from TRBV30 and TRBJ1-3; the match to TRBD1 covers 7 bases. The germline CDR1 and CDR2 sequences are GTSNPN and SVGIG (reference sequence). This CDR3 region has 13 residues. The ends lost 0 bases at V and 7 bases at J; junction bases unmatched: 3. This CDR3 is CAWSVGTVNTIYF. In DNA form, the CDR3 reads TGTGCCTGGAGTGTAGGGACAGTGAACACCATATATTTT.

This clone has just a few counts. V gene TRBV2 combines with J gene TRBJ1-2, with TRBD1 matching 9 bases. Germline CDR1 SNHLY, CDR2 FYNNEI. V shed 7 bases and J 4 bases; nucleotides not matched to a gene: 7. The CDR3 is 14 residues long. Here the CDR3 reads CASNPGQGTYGYTF. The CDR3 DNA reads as TGTGCCAGCAATCCGGGACAGGGAACCTATGGCTACACCTTC.

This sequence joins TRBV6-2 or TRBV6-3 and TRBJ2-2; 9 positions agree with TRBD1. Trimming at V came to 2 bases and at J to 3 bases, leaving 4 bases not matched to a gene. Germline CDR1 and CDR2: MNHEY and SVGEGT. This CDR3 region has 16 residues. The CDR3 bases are TGTGCCAGCAGTTACCGGGACAGGGAGGACACCGGGGAGCTGTTTTTT. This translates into CASSYRDREDTGELFF.

The CDR3 region has the DNA TGTGCCATACAACCGGGACTAGTAACCGAGCAGTACTTC. Amino acid sequence: CAIQPGLVTEQYF. The chain employs TRBV10-3 and TRBJ2-7; TRBD2 agrees at 8 bases. This CDR3 region has 13 residues. With 9 bases clipped from V and 6 bases from J, the junction kept 10 bases outside the gene matches. CDR1 ENHRY and CDR2 SYGVKD come from the germline V gene.

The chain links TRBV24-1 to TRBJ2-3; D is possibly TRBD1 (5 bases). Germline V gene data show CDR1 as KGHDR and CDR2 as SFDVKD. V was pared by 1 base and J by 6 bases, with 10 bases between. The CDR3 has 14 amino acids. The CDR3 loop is CATSDFLGADTQYF. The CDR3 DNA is TGTGCCACCAGTGATTTTTTAGGGGCCGATACGCAGTATTTT.

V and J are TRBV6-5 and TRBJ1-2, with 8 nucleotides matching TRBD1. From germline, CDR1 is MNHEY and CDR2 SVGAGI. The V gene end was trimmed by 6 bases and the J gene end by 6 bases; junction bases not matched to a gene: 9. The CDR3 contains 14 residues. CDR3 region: CASRKTGVVDGYTF. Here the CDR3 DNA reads TGTGCCAGCAGAAAGACAGGGGTAGTAGATGGCTACACCTTC.

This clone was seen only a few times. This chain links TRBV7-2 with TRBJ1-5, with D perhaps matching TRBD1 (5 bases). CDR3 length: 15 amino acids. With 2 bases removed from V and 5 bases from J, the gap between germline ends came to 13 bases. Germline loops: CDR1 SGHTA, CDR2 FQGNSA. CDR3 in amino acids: CASSLSVTADQPQHF. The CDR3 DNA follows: TGTGCCAGCAGCTTATCGGTGACAGCCGATCAGCCCCAGCATTTT.

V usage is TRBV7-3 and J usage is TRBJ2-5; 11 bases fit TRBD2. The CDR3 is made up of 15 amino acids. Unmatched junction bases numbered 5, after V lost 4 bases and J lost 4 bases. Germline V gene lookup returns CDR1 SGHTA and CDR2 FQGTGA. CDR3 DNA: TGTGCCAGCAGCTCCCGAGGACTAGCGGGAGAGACCCAGTACTTC. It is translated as CASSSRGLAGETQYF.

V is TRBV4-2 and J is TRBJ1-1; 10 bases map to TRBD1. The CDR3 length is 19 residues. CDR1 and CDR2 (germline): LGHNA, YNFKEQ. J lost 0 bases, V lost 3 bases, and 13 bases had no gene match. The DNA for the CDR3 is TGTGCCAGCAGCCACCCCCCCGGGACAGGGGAGGGGGTGAACACTGAAGCTTTCTTT. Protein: CASSHPPGTGEGVNTEAFF.

The CDR3 region is CASSYVFGGGGYTF. The CDR3 DNA reads TGTGCCAGCAGTTACGTTTTCGGAGGCGGGGGCTACACCTTC. V is TRBV6-2 or TRBV6-3 and J is TRBJ1-2; D not certain. With 2 bases removed from V and 8 bases from J, the gap between germline ends came to 15 bases. The germline V gene has CDR1 MNHEY and CDR2 SVGEGT. CDR3 size: 14 residues.

In DNA form, the CDR3 reads TGTGCCAGCAGGCCTCAGGGGCTGGGAGAAAAACTGTTTTTT. Translated: CASRPQGLGEKLFF. The chain is built from TRBV7-2 and TRBJ1-4; perhaps TRBD1 as D (6 bases). The germline V gene has CDR1 SGHTA and CDR2 FQGNSA. The V gene lost 6 bases and the J gene lost 8 bases, with 16 bases spanning the gap. This CDR3 comprises 14 residues.

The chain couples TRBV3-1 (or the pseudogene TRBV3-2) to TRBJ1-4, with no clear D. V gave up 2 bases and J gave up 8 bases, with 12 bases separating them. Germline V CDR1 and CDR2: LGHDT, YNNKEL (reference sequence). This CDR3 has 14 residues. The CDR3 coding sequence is TGTGCCAGCAGCCAATTCAGGTTAAGCGAAAAACTGTTTTTT. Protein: CASSQFRLSEKLFF.

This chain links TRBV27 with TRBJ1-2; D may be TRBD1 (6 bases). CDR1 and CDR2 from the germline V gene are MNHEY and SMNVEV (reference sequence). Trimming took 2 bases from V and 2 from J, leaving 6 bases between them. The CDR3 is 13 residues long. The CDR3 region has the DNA TGTGCCAGCAGTTTAAGGGGGAACTATGGCTACACCTTC. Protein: CASSLRGNYGYTF.

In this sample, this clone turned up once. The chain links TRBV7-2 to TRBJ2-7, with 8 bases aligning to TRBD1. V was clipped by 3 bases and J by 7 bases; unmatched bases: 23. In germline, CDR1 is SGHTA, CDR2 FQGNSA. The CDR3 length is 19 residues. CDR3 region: CASSLLPGQEWTSLGEQYF. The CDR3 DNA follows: TGTGCCAGCAGCTTGCTTCCGGGACAGGAGTGGACGTCCCTGGGGGAGCAGTACTTC.

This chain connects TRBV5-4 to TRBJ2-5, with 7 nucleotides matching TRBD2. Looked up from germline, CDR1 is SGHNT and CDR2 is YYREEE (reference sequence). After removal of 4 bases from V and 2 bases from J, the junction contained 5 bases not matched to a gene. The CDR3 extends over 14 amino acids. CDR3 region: CASSHSGVQETQYF. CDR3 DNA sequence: TGTGCCAGCAGCCACAGCGGGGTTCAAGAGACCCAGTACTTC. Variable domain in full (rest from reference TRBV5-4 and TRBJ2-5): ETGVTQSPTHLIKTRGQQVTLRCSSQSGHNTVSWYQQALGQGPQFIFQYYREEENGRGNFPPRFSGLQFPNYSSELNVNALELDDSALYLCASSHSGVQETQYFGPGTRLLVL.

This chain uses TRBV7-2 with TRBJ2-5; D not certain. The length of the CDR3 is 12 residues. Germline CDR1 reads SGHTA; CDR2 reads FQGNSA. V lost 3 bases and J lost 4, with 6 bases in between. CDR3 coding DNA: TGTGCCAGCAGCTTTGTTATAGAGACCCAGTACTTC. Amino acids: CASSFVIETQYF.

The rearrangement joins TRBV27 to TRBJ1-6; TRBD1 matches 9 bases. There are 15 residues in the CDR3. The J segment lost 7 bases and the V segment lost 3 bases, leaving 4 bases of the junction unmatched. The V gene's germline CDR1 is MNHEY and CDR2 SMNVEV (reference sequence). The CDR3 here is CASSFATGGNSPLHF. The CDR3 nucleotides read TGTGCCAGCAGTTTCGCAACAGGGGGCAATTCACCCCTCCACTTT.

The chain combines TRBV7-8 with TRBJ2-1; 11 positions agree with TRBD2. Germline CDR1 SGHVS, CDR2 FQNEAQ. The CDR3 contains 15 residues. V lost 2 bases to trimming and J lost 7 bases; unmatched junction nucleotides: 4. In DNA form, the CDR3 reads TGTGCCAGCAGCTTACTAGCGGGAGGTTCAAATGAGCAGTTCTTC. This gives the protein CASSLLAGGSNEQFF.

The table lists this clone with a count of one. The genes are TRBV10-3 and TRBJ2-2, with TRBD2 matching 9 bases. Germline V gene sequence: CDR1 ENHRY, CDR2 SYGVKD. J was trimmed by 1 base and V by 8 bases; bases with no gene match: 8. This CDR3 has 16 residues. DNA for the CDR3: TGTGCCATCCACCCCCTTAGCGGGAGGAACACCGGGGAGCTGTTTTTT. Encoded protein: CAIHPLSGRNTGELFF.

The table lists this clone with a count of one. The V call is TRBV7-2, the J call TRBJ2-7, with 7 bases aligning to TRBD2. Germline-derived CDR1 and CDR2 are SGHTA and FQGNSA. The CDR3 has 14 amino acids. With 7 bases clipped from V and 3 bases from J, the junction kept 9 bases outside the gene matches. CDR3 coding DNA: TGTGCCAGCATCAATCCCGGGACTAACTACGAGCAGTACTTC. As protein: CASINPGTNYEQYF.

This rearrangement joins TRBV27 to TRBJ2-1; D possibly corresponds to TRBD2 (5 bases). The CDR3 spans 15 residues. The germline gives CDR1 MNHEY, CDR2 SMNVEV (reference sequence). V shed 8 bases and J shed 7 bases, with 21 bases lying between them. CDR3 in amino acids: CASGRHGAGENEQFF. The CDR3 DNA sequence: TGTGCCAGCGGTAGGCACGGTGCCGGGGAGAATGAGCAGTTCTTC.

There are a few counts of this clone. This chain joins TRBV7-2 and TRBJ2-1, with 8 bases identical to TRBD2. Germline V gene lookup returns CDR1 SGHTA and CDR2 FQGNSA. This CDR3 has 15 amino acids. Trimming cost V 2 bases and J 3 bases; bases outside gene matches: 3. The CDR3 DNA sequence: TGTGCCAGCAGCTTAACGGGGACTAGCTACAATGAGCAGTTCTTC. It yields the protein CASSLTGTSYNEQFF.

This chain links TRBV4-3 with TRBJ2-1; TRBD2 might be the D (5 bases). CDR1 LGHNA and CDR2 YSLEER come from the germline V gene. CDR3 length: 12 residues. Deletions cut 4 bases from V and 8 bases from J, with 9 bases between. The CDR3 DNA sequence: TGCGCCAGCAGCCCGGACTCTTATGAGCAGTTCTTC. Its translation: CASSPDSYEQFF.

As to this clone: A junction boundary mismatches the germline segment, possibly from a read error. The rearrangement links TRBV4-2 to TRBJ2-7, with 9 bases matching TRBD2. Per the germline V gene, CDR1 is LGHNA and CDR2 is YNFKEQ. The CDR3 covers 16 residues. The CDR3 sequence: CVSSQETSGEDYEQYF. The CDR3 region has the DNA TGTGTCAGCAGCCAAGAGACTAGCGGAGAGGACTACGAGCAGTACTTC.

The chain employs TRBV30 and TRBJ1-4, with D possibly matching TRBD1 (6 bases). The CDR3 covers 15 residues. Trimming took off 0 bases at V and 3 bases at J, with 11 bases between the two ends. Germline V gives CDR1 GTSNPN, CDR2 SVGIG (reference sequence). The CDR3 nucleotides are TGTGCCTGGAGTGTATTGGGGGCAGCTAATGAAAAACTGTTTTTT. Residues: CAWSVLGAANEKLFF.

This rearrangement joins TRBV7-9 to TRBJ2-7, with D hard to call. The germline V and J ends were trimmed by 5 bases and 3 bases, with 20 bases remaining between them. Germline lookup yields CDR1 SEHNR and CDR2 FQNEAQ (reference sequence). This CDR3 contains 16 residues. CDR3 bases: TGTGCCAGCAGCCCTTCGTGGAGCTTATCCAACTACGAGCAGTACTTC. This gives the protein CASSPSWSLSNYEQYF.